This is a list of T cell receptor beta chains from one sample in a study of cytomegalovirus exposure and HLA in healthy donors. Repertoires were generated with immunoSEQ multiplex PCR, while TCRdb's copy carries only in-frame clones and drops some. The profile shows around 150,000 clones, about three quarters of them singletons. Sequenced input: PBMCs. These receptors all come from a female donor in good health and CMV-seronegative. Both conserved end residues are part of each CDR3. The order of the fields is J gene, D gene, clone size, V gene, CDR3 DNA, CDR3 protein. A D gene is named only where the DNA matches it firmly. Some rows have no size entry. The others give once, few or many, or a class for an expanded clone.

J: TRBJ2-1
D: TRBD2
size: -
V: TRBV6-5
DNA: TGTGCCAGCAGTTCGCCCTCTAGCGGGGGCAATGAGCAGTTCTTC
CDR3: CASSSPSSGGNEQFF

J: TRBJ2-7
D: -
size: -
V: TRBV5-5
DNA: TGTGCCAGCGGTTACATGGGAGTTGACTACGAGCAGTACTTC
CDR3: CASGYMGVDYEQYF

J: TRBJ1-1
D: TRBD1
size: -
V: TRBV7-9
DNA: TGTGCCAGCAGCTTAAAGGAAGGGGGCGACACTGAAGCTTTCTTT
CDR3: CASSLKEGGDTEAFF

J: TRBJ2-1
D: TRBD1
size: -
V: TRBV2
DNA: TGTGCCAGCAGGCCCGACAGGGGTGGTGAGCAGTTCTTC
CDR3: CASRPDRGGEQFF

J: TRBJ1-1
D: -
size: -
V: TRBV7-8
DNA: TGTGCCAGCAGCTTAGTCGGAGGGGACACTGAAGCTTTCTTT
CDR3: CASSLVGGDTEAFF

J: TRBJ2-2
D: -
size: -
V: TRBV19
DNA: TGTGCCAGTAGTATTGTTCTAGAGGTCACCGGGGAGCTGTTTTTT
CDR3: CASSIVLEVTGELFF

J: TRBJ2-3
D: TRBD2
size: -
V: TRBV19
DNA: TGTGCCAGTAGTATCCGGGGACTAGTGGGCCCAGATACGCAGTATTTT
CDR3: CASSIRGLVGPDTQYF

J: TRBJ1-5
D: -
size: -
V: TRBV5-6
DNA: TGTGCCAGCAGCCGTCCGGGGGTTAGCAATCAGCCCCAGCATTTT
CDR3: CASSRPGVSNQPQHF

J: TRBJ1-4
D: -
size: -
V: TRBV5-1
DNA: TGCGCCAGCAGCTTGGTATCTACAGCAACTAATGAAAAACTGTTTTTT
CDR3: CASSLVSTATNEKLFF

J: TRBJ2-2
D: -
size: -
V: TRBV27
DNA: TGTGCCAGCAGTCTCAGGGAGGCCGGGGAGCTGTTTTTT
CDR3: CASSLREAGELFF

J: TRBJ2-1
D: -
size: -
V: TRBV5-1
DNA: TGCGCCAGCAGCCTCGAGACAGCCTACAATGAGCAGTTCTTC
CDR3: CASSLETAYNEQFF

J: TRBJ1-2
D: -
size: -
V: TRBV19
DNA: TGTGCCAGCCGACTGGGGGGTCAGGGCTACACCTTC
CDR3: CASRLGGQGYTF

J: TRBJ1-1
D: -
size: once
V: TRBV2
DNA: TGTGCCAGCAGTCTCCCCCACAGGGACCCTGAAGCTTTCTTT
CDR3: CASSLPHRDPEAFF

J: TRBJ2-2
D: TRBD1
size: -
V: TRBV5-1
DNA: TGCGCCAGCAGCTCCCAGACAGGGACGGTTGCCGGGGAGCTGTTTTTT
CDR3: CASSSQTGTVAGELFF

J: TRBJ2-5
D: TRBD2
size: -
V: TRBV12-5
DNA: TGTGCTAGTGGTTCCCTAGCGGGGGCAGAGACCCAGTACTTC
CDR3: CASGSLAGAETQYF

J: TRBJ1-4
D: -
size: -
V: TRBV5-5
DNA: TGTGCCAGCAGCCTATCCTATTCTAGTGAAAAACTGTTTTTT
CDR3: CASSLSYSSEKLFF

J: TRBJ1-2
D: -
size: -
V: TRBV10-3
DNA: TGTGCCATCAGTGAGCTCTTACAGGGCTACACCTTC
CDR3: CAISELLQGYTF

J: TRBJ1-4
D: -
size: -
V: TRBV5-4
DNA: TGTGCCAGCAGCTTGGACCCTGGGAGTGAAAAACTGTTTTTT
CDR3: CASSLDPGSEKLFF

J: TRBJ1-6
D: TRBD1
size: few
V: TRBV11-1
DNA: TGTGCCAGCAGCACAGGGGGGAATTCACCCCTCCACTTT
CDR3: CASSTGGNSPLHF

J: TRBJ2-1
D: TRBD2
size: -
V: TRBV5-4
DNA: TGTGCCAGCAGCTCTGGACTAGCGGGAGGATATGAGCAGTTCTTC
CDR3: CASSSGLAGGYEQFF

J: TRBJ1-2
D: -
size: -
V: TRBV29-1
DNA: TGCAGCGTTGTGGGCAGCTATGGCTACACCTTC
CDR3: CSVVGSYGYTF

J: TRBJ1-3
D: -
size: -
V: TRBV5-4
DNA: TGTGCCAGCAGCTTGAATACAGGAATCTCTGGAAACACCATATATTTT
CDR3: CASSLNTGISGNTIYF

J: TRBJ2-2
D: -
size: -
V: TRBV5-4
DNA: TGTGCCAGCAGCTTGGGCAGGGAAGGGACCGGGGAGCTGTTTTTT
CDR3: CASSLGREGTGELFF

J: TRBJ1-1
D: TRBD1
size: -
V: TRBV5-4
DNA: TGTGCCAGCAGCTTGGTTGGGGACAGGGGAGCTTTCTTT
CDR3: CASSLVGDRGAFF

J: TRBJ2-1
D: TRBD2
size: -
V: TRBV2
DNA: TGTGCCAGCAGTGCACCCGGGGCGGCGGGAGGATACAATGAGCAGTTCTTC
CDR3: CASSAPGAAGGYNEQFF

J: TRBJ2-7
D: -
size: once
V: TRBV7-2
DNA: TGTGCCAGCAGCTTAGTGGTGACTAGCTACGAGCAGTACTTC
CDR3: CASSLVVTSYEQYF

J: TRBJ2-7
D: -
size: -
V: TRBV6-6
DNA: TGTGCCAGCAGTTACGGGTGGCAGGTTAGTCGCGAGCAGTACTTC
CDR3: CASSYGWQVSREQYF

J: TRBJ2-1
D: TRBD2
size: once
V: TRBV13
DNA: TGTGCCAGCAGCTCCCTAGCGGGAGGGCGGGGAAATGAGCAGTTCTTC
CDR3: CASSSLAGGRGNEQFF

J: TRBJ1-5
D: -
size: -
V: TRBV30
DNA: TGTGCCTGGACGACAGGCAATCAGCCCCAGCATTTT
CDR3: CAWTTGNQPQHF

J: TRBJ1-1
D: -
size: once
V: TRBV12-5
DNA: TGTGCTAGTGGTTTGGTACGGACTGAAGCTTTCTTT
CDR3: CASGLVRTEAFF

J: TRBJ2-2
D: -
size: -
V: TRBV7-2
DNA: TGTGCCAGCAGCCGTCGCGATGGGCAGAACACCGGGGAGCTGTTTTTT
CDR3: CASSRRDGQNTGELFF

J: TRBJ2-3
D: -
size: -
V: TRBV6-5
DNA: TGTGCCAGCAATGGGGCCAACACAGATACGCAGTATTTT
CDR3: CASNGANTDTQYF

J: TRBJ1-2
D: -
size: -
V: TRBV2
DNA: TGTGCCAGTACCCTGGGACGGGGCAGGGGCTATGGCTACACCTTC
CDR3: CASTLGRGRGYGYTF

J: TRBJ2-7
D: -
size: -
V: TRBV30
DNA: TGTGCCTGGAGTGTGGGCAGGGGAACACACGAGCAGTACTTC
CDR3: CAWSVGRGTHEQYF

J: TRBJ2-5
D: -
size: -
V: TRBV1
DNA: TGCACCAGCAGCCAAGATGGGGTCCTGGGACTCCGGGCCCCAGAGACCCAGTACTTC
CDR3: CTSSQDGVLGLRAPETQYF

J: TRBJ2-3
D: TRBD2
size: few
V: TRBV9
DNA: TGTGCCAGCAGTAGCGGACTAGCTACAGATACGCAGTATTTT
CDR3: CASSSGLATDTQYF

J: TRBJ1-2
D: -
size: few
V: TRBV29-1
DNA: TGCAGCACCCCGAAGGCAGGGTGGGACTATGGCTACACCTTC
CDR3: CSTPKAGWDYGYTF

J: TRBJ1-4
D: -
size: -
V: TRBV19
DNA: TGTGCCAGTAGTTGGGAACGTGGGGCTAGTAATGAAAAACTGTTTTTT
CDR3: CASSWERGASNEKLFF

J: TRBJ2-1
D: TRBD2
size: -
V: TRBV6-6
DNA: TGTGCCACCCTAGGGAGGGTGTCCTACAATGAGCAGTTCTTC
CDR3: CATLGRVSYNEQFF

J: TRBJ2-5
D: -
size: -
V: TRBV5-1
DNA: TGCGCCAGCAGCTTGCTACAAGAGACCCAGTACTTC
CDR3: CASSLLQETQYF

J: TRBJ2-2
D: TRBD1
size: -
V: TRBV5-1
DNA: TGCGCCAGCAGCTTGGGGACAGGAAACACCGGGGAGCTGTTTTTT
CDR3: CASSLGTGNTGELFF

J: TRBJ1-1
D: -
size: -
V: TRBV30
DNA: TGTGCCTGGAGCGCGAGAACTGAAGCTTTCTTT
CDR3: CAWSARTEAFF

J: TRBJ1-5
D: TRBD1
size: once
V: TRBV4-1
DNA: TGCGCCAGCAGCCGCGCGGGACAGGCTTATAGCAATCAGCCCCAGCATTTT
CDR3: CASSRAGQAYSNQPQHF

J: TRBJ1-2
D: TRBD1
size: -
V: TRBV5-1
DNA: TGCGCCAGCAGCCGGGGGACAGGGGATGGCTACACCTTC
CDR3: CASSRGTGDGYTF

J: TRBJ2-5
D: TRBD2
size: -
V: TRBV5-4
DNA: TGTGCCAGCAGCCTAACTAGCGGGCGTAAAGAGACCCAGTACTTC
CDR3: CASSLTSGRKETQYF

J: TRBJ2-1
D: -
size: few
V: TRBV1
DNA: TGCACCAGCAGCCTCCCGGGACGGTTGGATACTAGCGGGAGGCCCGGGCGGTTCTTC
CDR3: CTSSLPGRLDTSGRPGRFF

J: TRBJ2-5
D: -
size: -
V: TRBV7-2
DNA: TGTGCCAGCAGCCCTCAGGGGAGGGCCGTCGAGACCCAGTACTTC
CDR3: CASSPQGRAVETQYF

J: TRBJ1-3
D: -
size: few
V: TRBV30
DNA: TGTGCCTGGAACGAGAGAAACACCATATATTTT
CDR3: CAWNERNTIYF

J: TRBJ2-1
D: -
size: -
V: TRBV21-1
DNA: TGTGCCAGCAGTATAAGAGGCCCGGGGGGGGCCCCACGCCACAATGAGCAGTTCTTC
CDR3: CASSIRGPGGAPRHNEQFF

J: TRBJ2-7
D: -
size: -
V: TRBV21-1
DNA: TGTGCCAGCGTTCAACCAGGGGACAGCGACTACGAGCAGTACTTC
CDR3: CASVQPGDSDYEQYF

J: TRBJ1-6
D: TRBD1
size: -
V: TRBV2
DNA: TGTGCCAGCAGTGAAGCGCGACAGGGTAGCTCCTATAATTCACCCCTCCACTTT
CDR3: CASSEARQGSSYNSPLHF

J: TRBJ2-1
D: -
size: once
V: TRBV5-1
DNA: TGCGCCAGCAGCTCGTTTCTAGGCCTTGAGCAGTTCTTC
CDR3: CASSSFLGLEQFF